The rows below give T cell receptor beta chains drawn from one sample of a study of regulatory and conventional T cells in breast cancer. In TCRdb, the PCR reads were re-called with MiXCR into one record per CDR3 protein. The sample has more than 15,000 distinct CDR3 sequences; around 30% are singletons. The sample was conventional T cells from blood. The source of these receptors is a female donor in good health. Both conserved end residues are part of each CDR3. A D gene is named only where the DNA matches it firmly. A row's size may be missing; if present it is once, few, many or a size class.

few | TRBJ2-1 | TRBD1 | TRBV10-3 | CAISGSQTGTGAHEQFF | TGTGCCATCAGTGGTTCTCAGACCGGGACAGGGGCCCATGAGCAGTTCTTC
. | TRBJ2-7 | TRBD1 | TRBV11-1 | CASSAQGDEDEQYF | TGTGCCAGCAGCGCCCAGGGGGATGAGGACGAGCAGTACTTC
medium-sized | TRBJ2-7 | . | TRBV19 | CASSTQTRGYEQYF | TGTGCCAGTAGTACCCAGACGCGAGGGTACGAGCAGTACTTC
. | TRBJ2-3 | TRBD2 | TRBV12-5 | CASGSAGSETQYF | TGTGCTAGTGGTTCAGCGGGGTCGGAAACGCAGTATTTT
. | TRBJ1-6 | . | TRBV20-1 | CSASPGATYNSPLHF | TGCAGTGCTAGTCCGGGGGCAACCTATAATTCACCCCTCCACTTT
many | TRBJ2-3 | TRBD1 | TRBV5-1 | CASSLGTGRTDTQYF | TGCGCCAGCAGCTTGGGGACAGGGCGCACAGATACGCAGTATTTT
. | TRBJ1-2 | . | TRBV27 | CASSPYPGTVSYGYTF | TGTGCCAGCAGCCCTTACCCTGGGACGGTGAGCTATGGCTACACCTTC
few | TRBJ2-3 | . | TRBV2 | CASSVSRDTDTQYF | TGTGCCAGCAGTGTCTCACGAGACACAGATACGCAGTATTTT
. | TRBJ2-2 | . | TRBV11-3 | CASRPGAGELFF | TGTGCCAGCAGACCAGGGGCCGGGGAGCTGTTTTTT
. | TRBJ2-2 | . | TRBV3-1 | CASSRRGAGELFF | TGTGCCAGCAGCCGCAGGGGGGCCGGGGAGCTGTTTTTT
. | TRBJ2-3 | . | TRBV4-2 | CASSKDGSQVDTQYF | TGTGCCAGCAGCAAAGACGGCAGTCAGGTAGATACGCAGTATTTT
. | TRBJ1-4 | . | TRBV5-1 | CASRLNEKLFF | TGCGCCAGCAGGTTGAATGAAAAACTGTTTTTT
. | TRBJ2-1 | . | TRBV24-1 | CATSDLCPGERSSYNAQFF | TGTGCCACCAGTGATTTATGCCCCGGGGAGCGGAGCTCCTACAATGCGCAGTTCTTC
few | TRBJ1-3 | . | TRBV20-1 | CSASQGSGNTIYF | TGCAGTGCTAGCCAGGGAAGTGGAAACACCATATATTTT
few | TRBJ2-7 | . | TRBV6-1 | CAILGWGGKNSYEQYF | TGTGCCATACTCGGTTGGGGCGGGAAGAACTCCTACGAGCAGTACTTC
. | TRBJ2-7 | TRBD1 | TRBV5-1 | CASSLGTGSLYEQYF | TGCGCCAGCAGCTTGGGGACAGGGAGTCTCTACGAGCAGTACTTC
few | TRBJ2-1 | . | TRBV2 | CASSESRNYNEQFF | TGTGCCAGCAGTGAATCTAGAAACTACAATGAGCAGTTCTTC
. | TRBJ1-5 | . | TRBV4-1 | CASSQVGVSNQPQHF | TGCGCCAGCAGCCAAGTCGGGGTTAGCAATCAGCCCCAGCATTTT
few | TRBJ1-4 | . | TRBV28 | CAVGQTAHEKLFF | TGTGCCGTCGGCCAAACGGCACACGAAAAACTGTTTTTT
. | TRBJ2-3 | TRBD2 | TRBV2 | CASSGRLASDTQYF | TGTGCCAGCAGTGGCAGACTAGCGTCTGATACGCAGTATTTT
medium-sized | TRBJ2-1 | . | TRBV6-1 | CASSWVKKNEQFF | TGTGCCAGCAGCTGGGTTAAGAAAAATGAGCAGTTCTTC
large | TRBJ1-6 | . | TRBV7-2 | CASSWQGNSPLHF | TGTGCCAGCAGCTGGCAGGGAAATTCACCCCTCCACTTT
. | TRBJ1-1 | . | TRBV6-1 | CASKGTEAFF | TGTGCCAGCAAGGGGACTGAAGCTTTCTTT
. | TRBJ2-3 | . | TRBV11-2 | CASSLSGGRTDTQYF | TGTGCCAGCAGCTTATCTGGTGGGAGGACAGATACGCAGTATTTT
. | TRBJ2-7 | . | TRBV7-9 | CASSPTGAAPGYF | TGTGCCAGCAGCCCGACCGGGGCAGCCCCAGGGTACTTC
. | TRBJ2-3 | . | TRBV7-2 | CASSRVGGRALYTQYF | TGTGCCAGCAGCCGCGTGGGGGGTCGAGCCCTTTATACGCAGTATTTT
medium-sized | TRBJ2-5 | . | TRBV6-5 | CASSHKAETQYF | TGTGCCAGCAGTCATAAGGCGGAGACCCAGTACTTC
. | TRBJ2-5 | . | TRBV6-1 | CASSEGFQEAQYF | TGTGCCAGCAGTGAGGGATTCCAAGAGGCCCAGTACTTC
. | TRBJ1-1 | . | TRBV11-3 | CASSSLGGTEAFF | TGTGCCAGCAGCAGTTTAGGGGGCACTGAAGCTTTCTTT
medium-sized | TRBJ2-7 | . | TRBV5-6 | CASRGAYYEQYF | TGTGCCAGCAGGGGGGCCTACTACGAGCAGTACTTC
few | TRBJ1-1 | . | TRBV13 | CASSRATTSDGGAEAFF | TGTGCCAGCAGCCGGGCCACGACTTCTGACGGAGGGGCTGAAGCTTTCTTT
few | TRBJ2-7 | TRBD1 | TRBV2 | CASTVDRGYSYEQYF | TGTGCCAGCACCGTAGACAGGGGGTACTCCTACGAGCAGTACTTC
. | TRBJ1-1 | . | TRBV29-1 | CSVAIGNTEAFF | TGCAGCGTCGCCATAGGGAACACTGAAGCTTTCTTT
. | TRBJ2-3 | . | TRBV5-5 | CASNGGSTDTQYF | TGTGCCAGCAACGGGGGTAGCACAGATACGCAGTATTTT
. | TRBJ2-2 | . | TRBV7-2 | CASSLATGLNTGELFF | TGTGCCAGCAGCTTAGCGACCGGGCTGAACACCGGGGAGCTGTTTTTT
. | TRBJ2-3 | . | TRBV3-1 | CASSQGSVNTDTQYF | TGTGCCAGCAGCCAAGGATCCGTAAACACAGATACGCAGTATTTT
. | TRBJ1-5 | . | TRBV4-2 | CASSHHNSNQPQHF | TGTGCCAGCAGCCACCATAATAGCAATCAGCCCCAGCATTTT
medium-sized | TRBJ2-2 | . | TRBV7-9 | CASITGPQNTGELFF | TGTGCCAGCATCACGGGACCTCAGAACACCGGGGAGCTGTTTTTT
. | TRBJ2-1 | . | TRBV20-1 | CSDRPNESPALRRDHNEQFF | TGCAGTGATAGACCTAATGAATCGCCCGCCTTACGGAGGGACCACAATGAGCAGTTCTTC
. | TRBJ2-1 | TRBD2 | TRBV7-2 | CASSFPKRTSGGAYNEQFF | TGTGCCAGCAGCTTCCCCAAACGGACTAGCGGGGGGGCCTACAATGAGCAGTTCTTC
few | TRBJ1-5 | TRBD1 | TRBV5-7 | CASRPGTGDPFASNQPQHF | TGTGCCAGCAGACCAGGGACAGGGGACCCCTTCGCGAGCAATCAGCCCCAGCATTTT
. | TRBJ2-1 | . | TRBV27 | CASRPLPPYNEQFF | TGTGCCAGCAGACCACTCCCCCCGTACAATGAGCAGTTCTTC
. | TRBJ2-5 | . | TRBV6-1 | CASSQGGNLQETQYF | TGTGCCAGCAGCCAGGGGGGAAATCTCCAAGAGACCCAGTACTTC
. | TRBJ1-5 | . | TRBV30 | CAWSRSSRSNQPQHF | TGTGCCTGGAGTAGGTCCAGCCGTAGCAATCAGCCCCAGCATTTT
. | TRBJ2-1 | TRBD1 | TRBV7-2 | CASSAGQGAYNEQFF | TGTGCCAGCAGCGCGGGACAGGGGGCTTACAATGAGCAGTTCTTC
. | TRBJ1-6 | . | TRBV19 | CASSIETGTANNSPLHF | TGTGCCAGTAGTATAGAGACCGGGACGGCGAATAATTCACCCCTCCACTTT
medium-sized | TRBJ2-1 | . | TRBV19 | CASSISDQPVNEQFF | TGTGCCAGTAGTATCTCCGATCAACCAGTCAATGAGCAGTTCTTC